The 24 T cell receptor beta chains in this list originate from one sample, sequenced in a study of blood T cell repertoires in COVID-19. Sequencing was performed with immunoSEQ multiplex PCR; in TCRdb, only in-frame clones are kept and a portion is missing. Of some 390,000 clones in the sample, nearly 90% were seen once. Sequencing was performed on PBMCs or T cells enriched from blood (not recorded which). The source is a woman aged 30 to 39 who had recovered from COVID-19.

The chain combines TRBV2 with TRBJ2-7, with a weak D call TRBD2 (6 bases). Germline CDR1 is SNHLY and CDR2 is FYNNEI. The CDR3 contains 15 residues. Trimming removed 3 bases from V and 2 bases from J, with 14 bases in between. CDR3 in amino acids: CASSESSGRTYEQYF. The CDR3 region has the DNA TGTGCCAGCAGTGAGTCAAGCGGGCGTACCTACGAGCAGTACTTC. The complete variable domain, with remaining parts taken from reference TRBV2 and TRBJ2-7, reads EPEVTQTPSHQVTQMGQEVILRCVPISNHLYFYWYRQILGQKVEFLVSFYNNEISEKSEIFDDQFSVERPDGSNFTLKIRSTKLEDSAMYFCASSESSGRTYEQYFGPGTRLTVT.

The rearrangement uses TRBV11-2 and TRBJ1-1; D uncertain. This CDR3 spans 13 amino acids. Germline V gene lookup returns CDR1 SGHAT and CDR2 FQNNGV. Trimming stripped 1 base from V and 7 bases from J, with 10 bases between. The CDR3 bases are TGTGCCAGCAGCTTAGTCAGGCAAGGTGAAGCTTTCTTT. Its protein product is CASSLVRQGEAFF.

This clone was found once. The CDR3 is CASSPRQGVEAFF. The DNA for the CDR3 is TGTGCCAGCAGCCCCCGACAGGGGGTCGAAGCTTTCTTT. The chain is built from TRBV9 and TRBJ1-1; 9 nucleotides agree with TRBD1. Germline values: CDR1 SGDLS, CDR2 YYNGEE. J was trimmed by 8 bases and V by 4 bases; bases with no gene match: 6. CDR3 length equals 13 residues.

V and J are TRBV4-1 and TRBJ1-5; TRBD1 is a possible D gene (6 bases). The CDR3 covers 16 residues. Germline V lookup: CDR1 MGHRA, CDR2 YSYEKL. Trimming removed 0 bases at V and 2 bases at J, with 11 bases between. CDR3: CASSQEYRVGNQPQHF. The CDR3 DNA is TGCGCCAGCAGCCAAGAATACAGGGTCGGCAATCAGCCCCAGCATTTT.

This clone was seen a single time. The CDR3 DNA is TGCGCCAGCAGCTTAGGGGCATTCGGTGAAGCTTTCTTT. Translated: CASSLGAFGEAFF. This chain connects TRBV5-1 to TRBJ1-1, with D tentatively TRBD1 (5 bases). The germline V gene encodes CDR1 SGHRS and CDR2 YFSETQ. Trimming removed 2 bases at V and 7 bases at J, with 12 bases between. CDR3 length: 13 amino acids. Supplemented by reference TRBV5-1 and TRBJ1-1, the full variable domain reads KAGVTQTPRYLIKTRGQQVTLSCSPISGHRSVSWYQQTPGQGLQFLFEYFSETQRNKGNFPGRFSGRQFSNSRSEMNVSTLELGDSALYLCASSLGAFGEAFFGQGTRLTVV.

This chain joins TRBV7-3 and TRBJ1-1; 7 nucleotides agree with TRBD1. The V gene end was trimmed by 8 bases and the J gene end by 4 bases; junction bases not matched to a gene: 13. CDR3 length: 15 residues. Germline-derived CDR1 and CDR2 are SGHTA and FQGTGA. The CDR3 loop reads CASAPGGQGGTEAFF. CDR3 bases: TGTGCCAGCGCCCCCGGTGGGCAGGGGGGCACTGAAGCTTTCTTT.

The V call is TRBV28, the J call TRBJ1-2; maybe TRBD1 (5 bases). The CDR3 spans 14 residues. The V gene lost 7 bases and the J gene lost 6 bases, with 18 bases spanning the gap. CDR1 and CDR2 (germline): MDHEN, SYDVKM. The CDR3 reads CASIPGARTHGYTF. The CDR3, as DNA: TGTGCCAGCATCCCTGGGGCCAGGACGCATGGCTACACCTTC.

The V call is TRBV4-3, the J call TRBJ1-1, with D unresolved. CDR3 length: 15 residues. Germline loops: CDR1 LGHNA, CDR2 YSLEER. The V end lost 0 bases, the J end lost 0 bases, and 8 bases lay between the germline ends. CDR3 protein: CASSQDPTVNTEAFF. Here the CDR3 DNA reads TGCGCCAGCAGCCAAGACCCAACTGTGAACACTGAAGCTTTCTTT.

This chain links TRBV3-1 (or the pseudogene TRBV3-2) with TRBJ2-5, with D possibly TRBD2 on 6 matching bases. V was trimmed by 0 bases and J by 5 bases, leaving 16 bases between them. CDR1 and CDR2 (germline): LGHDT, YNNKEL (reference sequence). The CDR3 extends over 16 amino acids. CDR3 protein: CASSQEVDLGGETQYF. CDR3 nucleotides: TGTGCCAGCAGCCAAGAAGTAGATTTAGGAGGGGAGACCCAGTACTTC.

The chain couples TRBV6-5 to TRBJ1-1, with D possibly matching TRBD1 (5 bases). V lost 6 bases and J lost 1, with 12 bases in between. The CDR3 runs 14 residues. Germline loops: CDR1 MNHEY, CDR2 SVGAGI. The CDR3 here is CASSSTEKNTEAFF. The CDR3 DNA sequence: TGTGCCAGCAGCTCGACAGAGAAGAACACTGAAGCTTTCTTT.

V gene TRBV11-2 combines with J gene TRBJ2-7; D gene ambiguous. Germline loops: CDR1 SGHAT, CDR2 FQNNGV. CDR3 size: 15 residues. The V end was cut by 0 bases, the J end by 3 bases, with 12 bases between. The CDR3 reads CASSLESGANYEQYF. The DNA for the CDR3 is TGTGCCAGCAGCTTAGAGTCAGGCGCAAACTACGAGCAGTACTTC.

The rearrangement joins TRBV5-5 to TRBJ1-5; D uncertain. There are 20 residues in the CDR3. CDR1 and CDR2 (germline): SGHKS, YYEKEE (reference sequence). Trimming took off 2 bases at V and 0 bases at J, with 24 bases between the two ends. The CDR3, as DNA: TGTGCCAGCAGCTTCGAGCCTCTCCCCCCCACAGAAAATAGCAATCAGCCCCAGCATTTT. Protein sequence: CASSFEPLPPTENSNQPQHF. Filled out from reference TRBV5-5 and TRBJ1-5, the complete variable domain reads DAGVTQSPTHLIKTRGQQVTLRCSPISGHKSVSWYQQVLGQGPQFIFQYYEKEERGRGNFPDRFSARQFPNYSSELNVNALLLGDSALYLCASSFEPLPPTENSNQPQHFGDGTRLSIL.

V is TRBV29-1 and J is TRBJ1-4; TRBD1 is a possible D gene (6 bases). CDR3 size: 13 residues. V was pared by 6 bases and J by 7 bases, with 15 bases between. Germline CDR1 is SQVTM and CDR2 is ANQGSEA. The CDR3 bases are TGCAGCGTAGGGGGACGGCAGGTTGAAAAACTGTTTTTT. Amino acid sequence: CSVGGRQVEKLFF.

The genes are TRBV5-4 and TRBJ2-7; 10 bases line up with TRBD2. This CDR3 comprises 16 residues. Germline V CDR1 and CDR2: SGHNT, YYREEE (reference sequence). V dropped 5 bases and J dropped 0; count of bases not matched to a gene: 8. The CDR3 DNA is TGTGCCAGCAGTATAGCGGGGGGACTAATCTCCTACGAGCAGTACTTC. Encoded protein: CASSIAGGLISYEQYF.

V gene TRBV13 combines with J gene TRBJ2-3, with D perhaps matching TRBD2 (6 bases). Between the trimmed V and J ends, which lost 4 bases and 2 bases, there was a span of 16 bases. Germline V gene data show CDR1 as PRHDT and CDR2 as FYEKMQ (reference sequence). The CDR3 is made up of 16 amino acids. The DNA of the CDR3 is TGTGCCAGCAGCTCGAACACGGGAGACCCCACAGATACGCAGTATTTT. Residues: CASSSNTGDPTDTQYF.

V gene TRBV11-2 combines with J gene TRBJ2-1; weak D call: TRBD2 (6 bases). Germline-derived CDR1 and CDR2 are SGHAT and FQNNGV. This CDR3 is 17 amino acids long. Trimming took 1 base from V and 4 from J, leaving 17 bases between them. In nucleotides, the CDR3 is TGTGCCAGCAGCTTAGGGGCCGGCGGGACTCGGTACAATGAGCAGTTCTTC. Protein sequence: CASSLGAGGTRYNEQFF. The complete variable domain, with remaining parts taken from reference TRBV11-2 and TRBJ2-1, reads EAGVAQSPRYKIIEKRQSVAFWCNPISGHATLYWYQQILGQGPKLLIQFQNNGVVDDSQLPKDRFSAERLKGVDSTLKIQPAKLEDSAVYLCASSLGAGGTRYNEQFFGPGTRLTVL.

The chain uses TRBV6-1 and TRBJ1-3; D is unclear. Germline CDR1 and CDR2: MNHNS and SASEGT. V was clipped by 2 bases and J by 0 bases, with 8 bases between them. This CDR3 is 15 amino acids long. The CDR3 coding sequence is TGTGCCAGCAGTGAATGGGCCCTCTCTGGAAACACCATATATTTT. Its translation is CASSEWALSGNTIYF.

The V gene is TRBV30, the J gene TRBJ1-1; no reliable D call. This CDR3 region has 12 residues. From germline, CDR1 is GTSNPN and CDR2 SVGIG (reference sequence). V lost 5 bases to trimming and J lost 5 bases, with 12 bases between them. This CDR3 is CAWGPLATEAFF. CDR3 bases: TGTGCCTGGGGACCGCTCGCGACTGAAGCTTTCTTT.

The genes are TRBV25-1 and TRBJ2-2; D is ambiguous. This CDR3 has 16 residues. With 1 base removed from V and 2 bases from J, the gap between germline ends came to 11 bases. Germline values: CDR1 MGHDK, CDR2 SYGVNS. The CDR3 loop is CASSESKVGNTGELFF. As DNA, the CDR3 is TGTGCCAGCAGTGAATCAAAGGTGGGCAACACCGGGGAGCTGTTTTTT.

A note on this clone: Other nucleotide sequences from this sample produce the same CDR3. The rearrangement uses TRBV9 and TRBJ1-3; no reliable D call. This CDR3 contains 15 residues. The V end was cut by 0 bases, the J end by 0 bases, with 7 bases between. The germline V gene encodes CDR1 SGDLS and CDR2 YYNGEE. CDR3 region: CASSVDRVSGNTIYF. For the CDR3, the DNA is TGTGCCAGCAGCGTAGACAGAGTCTCTGGAAACACCATATATTTT. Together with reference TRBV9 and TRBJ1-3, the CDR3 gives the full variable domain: DSGVTQTPKHLITATGQRVTLRCSPRSGDLSVYWYQQSLDQGLQFLIQYYNGEERAKGNILERFSAQQFPDLHSELNLSSLELGDSALYFCASSVDRVSGNTIYFGEGSWLTVV.

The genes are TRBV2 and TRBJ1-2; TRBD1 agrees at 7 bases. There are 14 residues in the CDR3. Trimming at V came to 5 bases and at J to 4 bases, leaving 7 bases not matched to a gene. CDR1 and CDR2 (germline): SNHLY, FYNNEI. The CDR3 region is CASSTSGGTYGYTF. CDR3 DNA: TGTGCCAGCAGTACCTCAGGGGGTACCTATGGCTACACCTTC.

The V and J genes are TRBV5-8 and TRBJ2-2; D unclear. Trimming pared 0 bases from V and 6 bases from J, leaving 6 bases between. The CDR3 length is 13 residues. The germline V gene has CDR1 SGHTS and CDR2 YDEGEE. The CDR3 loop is CASSLGLAGELFF. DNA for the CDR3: TGTGCCAGCAGCTTGGGGCTAGCCGGGGAGCTGTTTTTT.

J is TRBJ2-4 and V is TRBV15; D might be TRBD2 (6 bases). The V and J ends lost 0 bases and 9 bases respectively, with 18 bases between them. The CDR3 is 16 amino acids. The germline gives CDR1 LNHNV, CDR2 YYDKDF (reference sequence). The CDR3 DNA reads TGTGCCACCAGCAGAGATAGTGACGGGGAGGTCAGCATTCAGTACTTC. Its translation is CATSRDSDGEVSIQYF.

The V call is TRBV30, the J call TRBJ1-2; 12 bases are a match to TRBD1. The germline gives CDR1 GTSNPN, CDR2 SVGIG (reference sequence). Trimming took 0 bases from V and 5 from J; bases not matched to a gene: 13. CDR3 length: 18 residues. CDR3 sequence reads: CAWSVHRDRGLLGYGYTF. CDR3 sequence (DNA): TGTGCCTGGAGTGTACACCGGGACAGGGGGCTTTTAGGGTATGGCTACACCTTC.